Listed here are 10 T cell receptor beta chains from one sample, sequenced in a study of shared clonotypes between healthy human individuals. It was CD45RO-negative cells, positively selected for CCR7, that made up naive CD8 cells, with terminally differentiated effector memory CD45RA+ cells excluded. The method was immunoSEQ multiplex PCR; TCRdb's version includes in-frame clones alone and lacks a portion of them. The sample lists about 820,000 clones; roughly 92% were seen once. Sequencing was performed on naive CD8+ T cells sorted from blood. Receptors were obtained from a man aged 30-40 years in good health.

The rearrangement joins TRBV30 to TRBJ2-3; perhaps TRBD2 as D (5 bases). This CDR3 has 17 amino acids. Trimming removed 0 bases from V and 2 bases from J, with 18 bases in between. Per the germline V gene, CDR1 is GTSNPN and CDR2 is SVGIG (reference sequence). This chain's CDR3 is CAWSVGQGGLDTDTQYF. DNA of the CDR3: TGTGCCTGGAGTGTTGGCCAAGGTGGACTCGACACAGATACGCAGTATTTT.

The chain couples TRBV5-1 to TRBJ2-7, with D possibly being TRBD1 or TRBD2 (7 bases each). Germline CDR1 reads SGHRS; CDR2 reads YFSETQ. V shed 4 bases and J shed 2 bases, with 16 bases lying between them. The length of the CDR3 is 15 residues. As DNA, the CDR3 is TGCGCCAGCAGCACAACGAGCGGGACAGCCTACGAGCAGTACTTC. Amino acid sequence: CASSTTSGTAYEQYF.

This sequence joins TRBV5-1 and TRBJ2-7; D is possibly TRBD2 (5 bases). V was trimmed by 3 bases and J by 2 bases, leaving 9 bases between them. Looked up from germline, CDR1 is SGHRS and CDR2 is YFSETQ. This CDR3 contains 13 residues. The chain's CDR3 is CASSSGNPYEQYF. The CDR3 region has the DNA TGCGCCAGCAGCTCGGGAAATCCCTACGAGCAGTACTTC. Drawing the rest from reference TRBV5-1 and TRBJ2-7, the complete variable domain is KAGVTQTPRYLIKTRGQQVTLSCSPISGHRSVSWYQQTPGQGLQFLFEYFSETQRNKGNFPGRFSGRQFSNSRSEMNVSTLELGDSALYLCASSSGNPYEQYFGPGTRLTVT.

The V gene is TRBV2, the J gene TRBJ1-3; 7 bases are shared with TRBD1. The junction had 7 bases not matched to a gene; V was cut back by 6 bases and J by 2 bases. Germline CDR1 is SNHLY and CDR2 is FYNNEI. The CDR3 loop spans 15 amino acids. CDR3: CASSPGTDTGNTIYF. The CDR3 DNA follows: TGTGCCAGCAGCCCCGGGACAGACACTGGAAACACCATATATTTT.

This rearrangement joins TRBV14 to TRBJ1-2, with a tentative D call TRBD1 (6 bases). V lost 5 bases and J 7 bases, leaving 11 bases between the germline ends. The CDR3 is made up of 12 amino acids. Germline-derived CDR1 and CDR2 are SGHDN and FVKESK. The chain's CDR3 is CASSANRVGYTF. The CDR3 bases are TGTGCCAGCAGCGCCAACAGGGTTGGCTACACCTTC. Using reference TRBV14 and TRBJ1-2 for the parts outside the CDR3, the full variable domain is EAGVTQFPSHSVIEKGQTVTLRCDPISGHDNLYWYRRVMGKEIKFLLHFVKESKQDESGMPNNRFLAERTGGTYSTLKVQPAELEDSGVYFCASSANRVGYTFGSGTRLTVV.

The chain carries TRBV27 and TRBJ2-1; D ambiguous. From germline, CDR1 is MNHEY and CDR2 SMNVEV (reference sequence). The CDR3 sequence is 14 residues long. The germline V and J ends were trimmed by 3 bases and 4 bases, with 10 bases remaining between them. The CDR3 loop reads CASSLSRIYNEQFF. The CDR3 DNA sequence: TGTGCCAGCAGTTTGAGTAGAATTTACAATGAGCAGTTCTTC.

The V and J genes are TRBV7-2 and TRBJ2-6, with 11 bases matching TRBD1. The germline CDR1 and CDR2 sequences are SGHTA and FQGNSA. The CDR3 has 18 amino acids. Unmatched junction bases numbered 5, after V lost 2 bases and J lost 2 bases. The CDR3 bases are TGTGCCAGCAGCTTAAGAGGACAGGGGGCGCCTGGGGCCAACGTCCTGACTTTC. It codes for CASSLRGQGAPGANVLTF.

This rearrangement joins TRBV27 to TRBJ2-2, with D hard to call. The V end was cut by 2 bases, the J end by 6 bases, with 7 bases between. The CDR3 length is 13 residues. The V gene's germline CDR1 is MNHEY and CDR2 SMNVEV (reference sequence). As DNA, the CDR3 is TGTGCCAGCAGTTTAGTAAGAGCCGGGGAGCTGTTTTTT. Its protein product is CASSLVRAGELFF.

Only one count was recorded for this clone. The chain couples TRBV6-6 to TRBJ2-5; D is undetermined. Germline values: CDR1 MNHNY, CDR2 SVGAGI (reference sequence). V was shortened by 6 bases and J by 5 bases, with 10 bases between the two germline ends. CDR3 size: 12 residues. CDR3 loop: CASRDSRETQYF. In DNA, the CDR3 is TGTGCCAGCAGGGATTCTCGGGAGACCCAGTACTTC.

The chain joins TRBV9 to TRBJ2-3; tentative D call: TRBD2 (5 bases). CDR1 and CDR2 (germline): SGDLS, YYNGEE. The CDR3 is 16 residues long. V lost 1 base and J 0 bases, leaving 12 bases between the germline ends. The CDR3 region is CASSVYSGESTDTQYF. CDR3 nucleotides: TGTGCCAGCAGCGTATATTCCGGGGAAAGCACAGATACGCAGTATTTT.